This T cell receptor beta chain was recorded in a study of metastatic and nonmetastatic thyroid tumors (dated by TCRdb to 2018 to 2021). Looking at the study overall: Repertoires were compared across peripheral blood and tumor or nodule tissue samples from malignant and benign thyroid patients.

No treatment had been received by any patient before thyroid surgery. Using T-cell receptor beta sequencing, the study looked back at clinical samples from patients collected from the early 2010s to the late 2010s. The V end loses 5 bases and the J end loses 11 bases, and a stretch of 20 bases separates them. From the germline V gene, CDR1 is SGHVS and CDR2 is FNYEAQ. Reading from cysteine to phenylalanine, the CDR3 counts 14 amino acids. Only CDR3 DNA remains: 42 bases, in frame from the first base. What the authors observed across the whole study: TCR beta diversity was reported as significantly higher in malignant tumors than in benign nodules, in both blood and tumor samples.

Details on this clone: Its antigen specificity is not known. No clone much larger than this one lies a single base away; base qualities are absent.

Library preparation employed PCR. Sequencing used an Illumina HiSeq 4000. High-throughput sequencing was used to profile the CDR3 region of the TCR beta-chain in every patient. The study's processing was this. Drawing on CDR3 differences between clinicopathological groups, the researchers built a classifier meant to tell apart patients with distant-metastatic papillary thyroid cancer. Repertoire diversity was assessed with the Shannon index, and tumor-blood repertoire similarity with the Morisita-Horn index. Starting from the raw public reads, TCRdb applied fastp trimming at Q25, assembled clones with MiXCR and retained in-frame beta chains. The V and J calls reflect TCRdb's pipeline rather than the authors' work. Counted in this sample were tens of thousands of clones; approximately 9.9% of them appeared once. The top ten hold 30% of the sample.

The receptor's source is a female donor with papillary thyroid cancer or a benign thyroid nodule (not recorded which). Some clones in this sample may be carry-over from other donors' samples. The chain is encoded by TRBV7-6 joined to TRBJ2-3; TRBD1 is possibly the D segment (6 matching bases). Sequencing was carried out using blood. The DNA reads TGTGCCAGCAGCCCTAGAGGACAGTCCTACGAGCAGTATTTT. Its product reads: CASSPRGQSYEQYF. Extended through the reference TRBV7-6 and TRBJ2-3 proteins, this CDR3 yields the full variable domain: GAGVSQSPRYKVTKRGQDVALRCDPISGHVSLYWYRQALGQGPEFLTYFNYEAQQDKSGLPNDRFSAERPEGSISTLTIQRTEQRDSAMYRCASSPRGQSYEQYFGPGTRLTVL.